A single sample gave rise to the 32 T cell receptor beta chains below, sequenced in a study of beta chain features in type 1 diabetes. Their antigens remain unidentified. Whole-study results and caveats: Moderately but significantly shorter TCRB CDR3s were found in Type 1 diabetes patients in all four CD4+ subsets.

As every portion of the isolated RNA was reverse transcribed, the sequencing read expressed TCRB transcripts. Method: immunoSEQ multiplex PCR; TCRdb's copy keeps in-frame clones and lacks some. The sample has 200,000 to 250,000 clones, 15% to 20% seen once. What was sequenced was naive CD4+ T cells from blood. The receptors were gathered from a man aged 25 to 45 with type 1 diabetes.

The chain uses TRBV5-6 and TRBJ2-4; tentative D call: TRBD1 (6 bases). Per the germline V gene, CDR1 is SGHDT and CDR2 is YYEEEE. This CDR3 region has 15 residues. V lost 3 bases to trimming and J lost 1 base, with 11 bases between them. As DNA, the CDR3 is TGTGCCAGCAGCTCCCCCACAGGGGCCAAAAACATTCAGTACTTC. This codes for CASSSPTGAKNIQYF.

This sequence joins TRBV18 and TRBJ2-7; 8 nucleotides align to TRBD1. V shed 3 bases and J 1 base; nucleotides not matched to a gene: 2. CDR1 is KGHSH and CDR2 is LQKENI in the germline V gene. The CDR3 contains 14 residues. As DNA, the CDR3 is TGTGCCAGCTCACCGACAGGGGTTTCCTACGAGCAGTACTTC. Translation gives CASSPTGVSYEQYF.

V usage is TRBV11-2 and J usage is TRBJ2-1; D unclear. The CDR3 runs 15 residues. The germline V gene encodes CDR1 SGHAT and CDR2 FQNNGV. Trimming shortened V by 1 base and J by 1 base, and 8 bases separated the two germline ends. The CDR3: CASSLASLSYNEQFF. The CDR3 nucleotides are TGTGCCAGCAGCTTAGCCAGCTTGTCCTACAATGAGCAGTTCTTC.

The chain combines TRBV30 with TRBJ1-5; D not resolved. This CDR3 region has 13 residues. Germline CDR1 GTSNPN, CDR2 SVGIG (reference sequence). Trimming took off 0 bases at V and 7 bases at J, with 10 bases between the two ends. In DNA form, the CDR3 reads TGTGCCTGGAGTGTAACTGAAAGACAGCCCCAGCATTTT. Translated: CAWSVTERQPQHF. The complete variable domain, with remaining parts taken from reference TRBV30 and TRBJ1-5, reads SQTIHQWPATLVQPVGSPLSLECTVEGTSNPNLYWYRQAAGRGLQLLFYSVGIGQISSEVPQNLSASRPQDRQFILSSKKLLLSDSGFYLCAWSVTERQPQHFGDGTRLSIL.

The rearrangement uses TRBV28 and TRBJ2-5, with D perhaps given as TRBD1 or TRBD2 (5 bases each). The V end lost 6 bases, the J end lost 9 bases, and 20 bases lay between the germline ends. The CDR3 length is 14 residues. Germline V gives CDR1 MDHEN, CDR2 SYDVKM. The CDR3 coding sequence is TGTGCCAGCAGCCCTATGGGGGTCGACAATCCCCAGTACTTC. Its translation: CASSPMGVDNPQYF.

About this clone: Because the CDR3 is missing its conserved closing phenylalanine or tryptophan, this is likely a read error. The limits of the CDR3 on the DNA are not certain, so only TCRdb's listed CDR3 is given. The chain joins TRBV3-1 (or the pseudogene TRBV3-2) to TRBJ2-3; the table's TRBD2 call for D was not verified on the DNA. The CDR3 spans 9 amino acids, including both terminal residues. In germline, CDR1 is LGHDT, CDR2 YNNKEL (reference sequence). CDR3 loop: CASSRATYI.

Only a few counts were recorded for this clone. V usage is TRBV28 and J usage is TRBJ1-1; D may be TRBD1 (5 bases). Trimming took off 4 bases at V and 8 bases at J, with 11 bases between the two ends. CDR1 is MDHEN and CDR2 is SYDVKM in the germline V gene. The CDR3 covers 12 residues. CDR3 nucleotides: TGTGCCAGCAGTTACCCCAGGGTGGAAGCTTTCTTT. Translation: CASSYPRVEAFF.

This sequence joins TRBV29-1 and TRBJ2-1, with D uncertain. The CDR3 extends over 13 amino acids. CDR1 SQVTM and CDR2 ANQGSEA come from the germline V gene. V was clipped by 5 bases and J by 6 bases, with 14 bases between them. The CDR3 nucleotides read TGCAGCGTTTTTCCGCGGTGGGGCAATGAGCAGTTCTTC. It translates to CSVFPRWGNEQFF.

The V and J genes are TRBV28 and TRBJ2-7, with TRBD2 matching over 10 bases. The CDR3 is 14 residues long. V trimming: 7 bases; J trimming: 5 bases; junction bases outside the gene matches: 8. From germline, CDR1 is MDHEN and CDR2 SYDVKM. The CDR3 protein is CASTPATSGDEQYF. CDR3 DNA sequence: TGTGCCAGCACCCCGGCTACTAGCGGGGACGAGCAGTACTTC. Looking up the rest from reference TRBV28 and TRBJ2-7 gives the full variable domain: DVKVTQSSRYLVKRTGEKVFLECVQDMDHENMFWYRQDPGLGLRLIYFSYDVKMKEKGDIPEGYSVSREKKERFSLILESASTNQTSMYLCASTPATSGDEQYFGPGTRLTVT.

V usage is TRBV30 and J usage is TRBJ2-3; 10 bases map to TRBD2. The CDR3 is 13 amino acids. Germline V gives CDR1 GTSNPN, CDR2 SVGIG (reference sequence). J lost 1 base, V lost 5 bases, and 0 bases had no gene match. CDR3 DNA: TGTGCCTGGGGGACTAGCGGCACAGATACGCAGTATTTT. Protein sequence: CAWGTSGTDTQYF. The full variable domain, in which reference TRBV30 and TRBJ2-3 provide the parts outside the CDR3, is SQTIHQWPATLVQPVGSPLSLECTVEGTSNPNLYWYRQAAGRGLQLLFYSVGIGQISSEVPQNLSASRPQDRQFILSSKKLLLSDSGFYLCAWGTSGTDTQYFGPGTRLTVL.

This clone has only a few counts. The chain recombines TRBV28 with TRBJ2-1; 7 bases fit TRBD2. CDR3 length: 17 residues. V was pared by 6 bases and J by 4 bases, with 15 bases of the junction left unmatched. Germline loops: CDR1 MDHEN, CDR2 SYDVKM. Here the CDR3 DNA reads TGTGCCAGCAGCCCTATTAGTCGCGGGAGAGTTTACAATGAGCAGTTCTTC. Its translation: CASSPISRGRVYNEQFF.

The rearrangement joins TRBV25-1 to TRBJ2-2; the match to TRBD1 covers 10 bases. V dropped 2 bases and J dropped 7; count of bases not matched to a gene: 7. CDR1 and CDR2 (germline): MGHDK, SYGVNS. This CDR3 spans 16 amino acids. CDR3 coding DNA: TGTGCCAGCAGTGAAATGGGACAGGGGAGGGGCGGGGAGCTGTTTTTT. Protein sequence: CASSEMGQGRGGELFF.

This clone was detected a few times. The chain carries TRBV7-3 and TRBJ2-1; 11 bases match TRBD2. Germline lookup yields CDR1 SGHTA and CDR2 FQGTGA. V lost 5 bases, J lost 7 bases, and 4 bases stayed unmatched. The CDR3 length is 14 residues. The CDR3 bases are TGTGCCAGCAGCCTGGGACTAGCGGAGAATGAGCAGTTCTTC. Protein: CASSLGLAENEQFF.

This chain uses TRBV27 with TRBJ2-3; D is unresolved. The V gene lost 2 bases and the J gene lost 0 bases, with 3 bases spanning the gap. In germline, CDR1 is MNHEY, CDR2 SMNVEV (reference sequence). This CDR3 region has 13 residues. CDR3 residues: CASSLGSTDTQYF. DNA for the CDR3: TGTGCCAGCAGTTTAGGCAGCACAGATACGCAGTATTTT.

The rearrangement uses TRBV23-1 and TRBJ2-1, with D possibly TRBD2 on 5 matching bases. TRBV23-1 is placed among ORFs of uncertain function. CDR3 length equals 17 residues. Trimming removed 6 bases at V and 4 bases at J, with 22 bases between. The CDR3 region is CASSIPKRTPHYNEQFF. CDR3 in DNA: TGCGCCAGCAGCATCCCTAAGAGGACTCCGCATTACAATGAGCAGTTCTTC.

This clone was seen only a few times. This sequence joins TRBV30 and TRBJ2-5, with no clear D. Germline CDR1 GTSNPN, CDR2 SVGIG (reference sequence). There are 12 residues in the CDR3. V shed 0 bases and J shed 4 bases, with 6 bases lying between them. Here the CDR3 reads CAWSVPPETQYF. The CDR3 DNA is TGTGCCTGGAGTGTACCCCCAGAGACCCAGTACTTC.

This clone occurred many times. The sample carries other DNA sequences with the same CDR3. The chain combines TRBV28 with TRBJ2-5; no reliable D call. The CDR3 is 10 residues long. The germline CDR1 and CDR2 sequences are MDHEN and SYDVKM. V lost 6 bases, J lost 1 base, and 0 bases lay in between. The CDR3 DNA follows: TGTGCCAGCAGCCAAGAGACCCAGTACTTC. Protein sequence: CASSQETQYF.

V gene TRBV29-1 combines with J gene TRBJ1-1, with 7 positions matching TRBD1. This CDR3 is built from 15 residues. Germline V gives CDR1 SQVTM, CDR2 ANQGSEA. Trimming removed 4 bases from V and 1 base from J; junction bases left unmatched: 9. The CDR3 loop reads CSVARRQGQNTEAFF. The CDR3 region has the DNA TGCAGCGTTGCACGAAGACAGGGCCAGAACACTGAAGCTTTCTTT.

This clone was detected only a few times. V and J are TRBV11-1 and TRBJ2-3; D is unresolved. The V and J ends lost 8 bases and 1 base respectively, with 10 bases between them. Germline assignment: CDR1 SGHAT and CDR2 FQDESV (reference sequence). The CDR3 is made up of 13 amino acids. The DNA for the CDR3 is TGTGCCAGCCGCCGGTCTGGCACAGATACGCAGTATTTT. Translating gives CASRRSGTDTQYF.

The chain is built from TRBV9 and TRBJ1-1; D gene ambiguous. The CDR3 loop spans 12 amino acids. Trimming pared 6 bases from V and 4 bases from J, leaving 10 bases between. CDR1 is SGDLS, CDR2 YYNGEE, per germline. The CDR3, as DNA: TGTGCCAGCACCCCCCTTGGCACTGAAGCTTTCTTT. Its protein is CASTPLGTEAFF.

This clone has only a few counts. CDR3 amino acids: CATSRDSAGETQYF. DNA of the CDR3: TGTGCCACCAGCAGAGATTCAGCGGGCGAGACCCAGTACTTC. The chain couples TRBV15 to TRBJ2-5; D perhaps matches TRBD2 (6 bases). The CDR3 loop spans 14 amino acids. From germline, CDR1 is LNHNV and CDR2 YYDKDF (reference sequence). The germline V and J ends were trimmed by 0 bases and 5 bases, with 10 bases remaining between them.

The CDR3 reads CASSVQGATNEKLFF. DNA for the CDR3: TGTGCCAGCAGCGTACAGGGGGCGACTAATGAAAAACTGTTTTTT. The rearrangement links TRBV9 to TRBJ1-4, with 8 nucleotides matching TRBD1. J gave up 2 bases and V 1 base, and 1 base lay outside the gene matches. The CDR3 is 15 residues long. The V gene's germline CDR1 is SGDLS and CDR2 YYNGEE.

This clone was recorded a few times. The identical CDR3 is also encoded by other nucleotide sequences in the sample. The chain is built from TRBV7-2 and TRBJ2-7, with TRBD2 as a possible D gene (5 bases). V lost 5 bases and J lost 4, with 6 bases in between. This CDR3 is 11 amino acids long. CDR1 is SGHTA and CDR2 is FQGNSA in the germline V gene. The CDR3 spells CASSPGYEQYF. The CDR3 nucleotides read TGTGCCAGCAGCCCGGGGTACGAGCAGTACTTC.

This clone was counted between two and nine times. This rearrangement joins TRBV15 to TRBJ2-1; D possibly matches TRBD1 or TRBD2 (5 bases each). Trimming stripped 3 bases from V and 0 bases from J, with 9 bases between. The CDR3 has 15 amino acids. Germline-derived CDR1 and CDR2 are LNHNV and YYDKDF (reference sequence). The CDR3 sequence: CATSSSGASYNEQFF. The CDR3 coding sequence is TGTGCCACCAGCAGTTCCGGGGCCTCCTACAATGAGCAGTTCTTC.

V and J are TRBV7-2 and TRBJ2-5, with 9 bases matching TRBD2. CDR1 is SGHTA, CDR2 FQGNSA, per germline. The ends lost 1 base at V and 6 bases at J; junction bases unmatched: 6. This CDR3 region has 15 residues. Here the CDR3 reads CASSLGGTSPKTQYF. The CDR3 DNA reads as TGTGCCAGCAGCTTAGGAGGGACTAGCCCTAAGACCCAGTACTTC.

The gene calls are TRBV5-1 and TRBJ2-5, with 15 bases identical to TRBD2. CDR1 is SGHRS, CDR2 YFSETQ, per germline. V shed 4 bases and J 4 bases; nucleotides not matched to a gene: 5. The CDR3 covers 16 residues. The CDR3 region is CASSTLGLAGGETQYF. The DNA of the CDR3 is TGCGCCAGCAGCACATTGGGACTAGCGGGAGGAGAGACCCAGTACTTC.

This clone came up a few times. J is TRBJ2-5 and V is TRBV6-5, with D possibly TRBD1 on 5 matching bases. Trimming stripped 6 bases from V and 5 bases from J, with 13 bases between. Germline V gene lookup returns CDR1 MNHEY and CDR2 SVGAGI. The CDR3 has 13 amino acids. The CDR3 loop is CASSLGVWETQYF. Written as DNA, the CDR3 is TGTGCCAGCAGCTTAGGGGTATGGGAGACCCAGTACTTC.

The chain has TRBV11-1 and TRBJ2-3; no reliable D call. The germline V gene has CDR1 SGHAT and CDR2 FQDESV (reference sequence). The V end lost 4 bases, the J end lost 0 bases, and 11 bases lay between the germline ends. There are 15 residues in the CDR3. CDR3 DNA: TGTGCCAGCAGCTCTTATGCCGTTAGCACAGATACGCAGTATTTT. Translated: CASSSYAVSTDTQYF.

The V call is TRBV25-1, the J call TRBJ1-3; no reliable D call. Germline V CDR1 and CDR2: MGHDK, SYGVNS. The germline V and J ends were trimmed by 5 bases and 8 bases, with 13 bases remaining between them. CDR3 length: 13 residues. CDR3 DNA: TGTGCCAGCAGTTTTTTTGAGAGGGACACCATATATTTT. Protein: CASSFFERDTIYF.

This clone has more than one count but fewer than ten. This rearrangement joins TRBV20-1 to TRBJ2-7; D ambiguous. Trimming stripped 2 bases from V and 3 bases from J, with 2 bases between. The CDR3 loop spans 10 amino acids. Germline V CDR1 and CDR2: DFQATT, SNEGSKA (reference sequence). CDR3 sequence (DNA): TGCAGTGCTAGAATCTACGAGCAGTACTTC. Residues: CSARIYEQYF.

This clone came up once. A much larger clonotype is one base distant, so this may be a read error. The same CDR3 also results from other DNA sequences found in this sample. This chain connects TRBV11-2 to TRBJ2-5; D not resolved. The CDR3 is 11 residues long. Germline V lookup: CDR1 SGHAT, CDR2 FQNNGV. Trimming shortened V by 3 bases and J by 2 bases, and 1 base separated the two germline ends. The CDR3 here is CASSFQETQYF. Here the CDR3 DNA reads TGTGCCAGCAGCTTTCAAGAGACCCAGTACTTC.

The DNA of the CDR3 is TGTGCCACCAGCAGAACGCCGGGACAGGGACACGAGCAGTACTTC. Translating gives CATSRTPGQGHEQYF. This chain joins TRBV15 and TRBJ2-7, with 9 bases lining up with TRBD1. The CDR3 has 15 amino acids. The V segment lost 2 bases and the J segment 5 bases; nucleotides outside the gene matches: 7. Per the germline V gene, CDR1 is LNHNV and CDR2 is YYDKDF (reference sequence).